This T cell receptor (beta chain) was sequenced for a study of T cells in Graves' hyperthyroidism and ophthalmopathy. Whole-study findings and limits: Ophthalmopathy, which appeared later, was predicted by the model a median roughly 6.5 months before onset.

Trimming left V 4 bases short and J 2 bases short, with 7 bases between. The CDR3 runs to 13 residues. Germline CDR1 MGHRA, CDR2 YSYEKL. RNA transcripts served as the template for amplifying TCR beta CDR3 regions. An initial round of RT-PCR targeting the TCR CDR3 relied on the HTBI primer set. TCRdb independently ran MiXCR on the multiplex PCR reads; one entry per CDR3 protein. The data hold a few hundred thousand distinct CDR3 sequences, with about 15% observed a single time. This clonotype was counted only a few times. The antigen remains undetermined. Input material: blood. The chain joins TRBV4-1 to TRBJ2-3, with no clear D. The receptor's source is a woman aged 25-40 years with Graves' hyperthyroidism that later progressed to Graves' ophthalmopathy. CDR3 amino acids: CASSPQNTDTQYF. The CDR3 DNA reads TGCGCCAGCAGCCCTCAAAACACAGATACGCAGTATTTT.